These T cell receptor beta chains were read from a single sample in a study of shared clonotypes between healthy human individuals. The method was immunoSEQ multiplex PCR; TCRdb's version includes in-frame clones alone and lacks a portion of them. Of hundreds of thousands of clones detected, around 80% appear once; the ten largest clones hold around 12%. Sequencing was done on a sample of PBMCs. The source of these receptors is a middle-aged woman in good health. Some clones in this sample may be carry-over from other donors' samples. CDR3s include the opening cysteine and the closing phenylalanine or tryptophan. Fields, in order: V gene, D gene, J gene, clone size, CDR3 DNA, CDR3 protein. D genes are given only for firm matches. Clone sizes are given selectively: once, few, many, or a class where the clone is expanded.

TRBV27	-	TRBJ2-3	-	TGTGCCAGCAGTCAAAGCACAGATACGCAGTATTTT	CASSQSTDTQYF
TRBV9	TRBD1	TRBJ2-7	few	TGTGCCAGCAGCCCTACCCGGGACAGTCCCTACGAGCAGTACTTC	CASSPTRDSPYEQYF
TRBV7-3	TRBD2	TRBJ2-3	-	TGTGCCAGCAGCTTAACGGGAGGGTACACAGATACGCAGTATTTT	CASSLTGGYTDTQYF
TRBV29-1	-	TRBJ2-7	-	TGCAGCGTTAACATCGCCCCCTACGAGCAGTACTTC	CSVNIAPYEQYF
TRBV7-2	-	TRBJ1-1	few	TGTGCCAGCAGCTTAGCCAAGGACAGCACTGAAGCTTTCTTT	CASSLAKDSTEAFF
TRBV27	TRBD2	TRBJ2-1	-	TGTGCCACCAGGTTGGGGACTAGCGGGGGCTCGGAGCAGTTCTTC	CATRLGTSGGSEQFF
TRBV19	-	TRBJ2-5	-	TGTGCCAGTAGTACCCACAGGGAGACCCAGTACTTC	CASSTHRETQYF
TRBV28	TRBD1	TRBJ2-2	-	TGTGCCAGTAAGACAGGGGACGCCGGGGAGCTGTTTTTT	CASKTGDAGELFF
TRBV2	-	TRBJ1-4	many	TGTGCCAGCAGTGACAGAACTAATGAAAAACTGTTTTTT	CASSDRTNEKLFF
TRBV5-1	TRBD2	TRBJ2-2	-	TGCGCCAGCAGCTCGGGACTAGCGGGAGTCACCGGGGAGCTGTTTTTT	CASSSGLAGVTGELFF
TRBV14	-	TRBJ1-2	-	TGTGCCAGCAGCCAAGATTGGGGAGAGATTGGCGGCTACACCTTC	CASSQDWGEIGGYTF
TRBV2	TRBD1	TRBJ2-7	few	TGTGCCAGCAGTGAGTTAGACAGGGGGCGAGACGAGCAGTACTTC	CASSELDRGRDEQYF
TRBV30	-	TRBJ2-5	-	TGTGCCTGGAGTGTAGCTGCTCAAGAGACCCAGTACTTC	CAWSVAAQETQYF
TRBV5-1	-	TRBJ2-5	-	TGCGCCAGCAGCGGTACCAGATCGGAGGAGACCCAGTACTTC	CASSGTRSEETQYF
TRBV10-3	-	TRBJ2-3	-	TGTGCCATCAGTGAGTCGGGCCACACAGATACGCAGTATTTT	CAISESGHTDTQYF